In its sample, the clone carrying this T cell receptor beta chain was seen once. The sample belongs to a study of long-term antiretroviral therapy in people with HIV. Investigators performed immunoSEQ version v3.0 at survey level. Some clones are missing from TCRdb's copy, which holds only in-frame ones; the method was immunoSEQ multiplex PCR. The sample records tens of thousands of clones, 95% being singletons. Germline V CDR1 and CDR2: MRHNA, SNTAGT. V was trimmed by 2 bases and J by 8 bases, leaving 12 bases between them. CDR3 length: 14 residues. Source: unsorted PBMCs, taken 5.3 years after starting antiretroviral therapy. This TCR was sampled from a man between 45 and 60 years old with HIV. The chain couples TRBV6-4 to TRBJ1-4; D possibly corresponds to TRBD1 (5 bases). The CDR3 nucleotides are TGTGCCAGCAGTGACGGGGGGTTTGGAGAAAAACTGTTTTTT. This codes for CASSDGGFGEKLFF.